This T cell receptor beta chain was identified in a study of T-cell reconstitution after alpha-beta-depleted transplantation in children. Preparation of the TCRbeta library involved a method that used unique molecular identifiers. TCRdb ran MiXCR on the PCR reads and lists one entry per CDR3 protein. Here the sample spans some 200,000 distinct CDR3 sequences, 6% to 7% being singletons. This clonotype has a count of ten or more. The receptor's source is a human donor who donated a stem cell graft to a child with Wiskott-Aldrich syndrome. The material was PBMCs from the stem cell graft donor, obtained from the stem cell graft.

The CDR3 loop reads CASSQQNRVEGSYEQYF. The DNA for the CDR3 is TGTGCCAGCAGCCAACAAAACAGGGTGGAGGGCTCCTACGAGCAGTACTTC. V usage is TRBV12-3 or TRBV12-4 and J usage is TRBJ2-7; D tentatively reads TRBD1 or TRBD2 (6 bases each). There are 17 residues in the CDR3. The V end lost 6 bases, the J end lost 0 bases, and 21 bases lay between the germline ends.